This is a list of T cell receptor beta chains from one sample in a study of cytomegalovirus exposure and HLA in healthy donors. Some clones are missing from TCRdb's copy, which holds only in-frame ones; the method was immunoSEQ multiplex PCR. The table lists tens of thousands of clones, roughly 86% of them singletons. The material sequenced was PBMCs. The receptor set was obtained from a young woman in good health and CMV-seropositive. The CDR3 runs from the conserved cysteine through the conserved F or W. The order of the fields is J gene, D gene, V gene, clone size, CDR3 DNA, CDR3 protein. D genes are given only for firm matches. Size is stated for part of the rows, as once, few or many counts, or as a class when the clone is expanded.

>TRBJ2-5|TRBD2|TRBV5-6|-
TGTGCCAGCGGCCTAGCGGTACTCCAAGAGACCCAGTACTTC
CASGLAVLQETQYF
>TRBJ2-1|-|TRBV28|-
TGTGCCAGCAGTTTACGGTATGAGCAGTTCTTC
CASSLRYEQFF
>TRBJ1-4|TRBD1|TRBV28|-
TGTGCCAGCAGTTCAACCGGGACAGGGGGCTTTGAAAAACTGTTTTTT
CASSSTGTGGFEKLFF
>TRBJ1-2|-|TRBV7-9|-
TGTGCCAGCAGCTTACATGACTATGGCTACACCTTC
CASSLHDYGYTF
>TRBJ2-1|-|TRBV5-1|-
TGCGCCAGCAGCTTGTGGGCCGAGGGTGAGCAGTTCTTC
CASSLWAEGEQFF
>TRBJ2-1|-|TRBV28|-
TGTGCCAGCGGCCGTAATGAGCAGTTCTTC
CASGRNEQFF
>TRBJ2-1|-|TRBV27|once
TGTGCCAGCAGTTTAGCGGGGAGCTCCTACAATGAGCAGTTCTTC
CASSLAGSSYNEQFF
>TRBJ1-5|-|TRBV28|few
TGTGCCAGCAGTTCGCACAGAGGGGACACCGGACTTGGGGATCAGCCCCAGCATTTT
CASSSHRGDTGLGDQPQHF
>TRBJ2-7|TRBD2|TRBV4-2|-
TGTGCCAGCAGCCAAGATGGAACGGGGGGGTCCTACGAGCAGTACTTC
CASSQDGTGGSYEQYF
>TRBJ1-4|TRBD1|TRBV6-9|-
TGTGCCAGGGCCCTACAGGGGATTTTTGAAAAACTGTTTTTT
CARALQGIFEKLFF
>TRBJ1-2|-|TRBV20-1|-
TGCAGTGCTAGTCGTGTATCTGGCTACACCTTC
CSASRVSGYTF
>TRBJ1-1|-|TRBV10-3|-
TGTGCCACGGGGAGGGGTCTGGCGGAGGGTAGCACTGAAGCTTTCTTT
CATGRGLAEGSTEAFF
>TRBJ2-2|-|TRBV15|-
TGTGCCACCAGCAGACAGGGCGAGGACACCGGGGAGCTGTTTTTT
CATSRQGEDTGELFF
>TRBJ1-5|-|TRBV28|-
TGTGCCAGCAGCCAGGGACTTATCCAGCCCCAGCATTTT
CASSQGLIQPQHF
>TRBJ2-3|TRBD2|TRBV5-4|-
TGTGCCAGCAGCGTCCGTAGCGGGATACCAGATACGCAGTATTTT
CASSVRSGIPDTQYF
>TRBJ2-5|-|TRBV27|-
TGTGCCAGCAGTCGGTCGTACCCCCAAGAGACCCAGTACTTC
CASSRSYPQETQYF
>TRBJ2-3|-|TRBV4-1|-
TGCGCCAGCAGCCAAGATGGGCAGGGGATTCTCTTGGGTGTGCAGTATTTT
CASSQDGQGILLGVQYF
>TRBJ1-5|TRBD1|TRBV2|-
TGTGCCAGTTCGGACAGGGAATACGGTCAGCCCCAGCATTTT
CASSDREYGQPQHF
>TRBJ2-5|-|TRBV28|-
TGTGCCAGCAGTTTGGGGATAGGACTCTACTTC
CASSLGIGLYF
>TRBJ2-1|-|TRBV30|-
TGTGCCTGGAATCGGTCGGGTGGCAGAACAAGCTCCTACAATGAGCAGTTCTTC
CAWNRSGGRTSSYNEQFF
>TRBJ1-4|TRBD1|TRBV6-1|-
TGTGCCAGCAGTGAGCCGGGACAGGTGGTAAAATCCCTGTTTTTT
CASSEPGQVVKSLFF
>TRBJ1-2|-|TRBV29-1|-
TGCAGCGTTGAGGCTTTTGGTGGCTACACCTTC
CSVEAFGGYTF
>TRBJ2-5|-|TRBV5-4|-
TGTGCCAGCAGCTTGGACAGAAACCAAGAGACCCAGTACTTC
CASSLDRNQETQYF
>TRBJ2-5|-|TRBV14|-
TGTGCCAGCAGCCTAAACTTTCAAGAGACCCAGTACTTC
CASSLNFQETQYF
>TRBJ2-7|-|TRBV27|-
TGTGCCAGCAGTATGGGGCAGGATATCGACGAGCAGTACTTC
CASSMGQDIDEQYF
>TRBJ2-1|TRBD2|TRBV6-4|few
TGTGCCAGCAGTGCCGGGACTAGCGACTACAATGAGCAGTTCTTC
CASSAGTSDYNEQFF
>TRBJ2-1|TRBD2|TRBV29-1|-
TGCAGCGTCTACCCGGCGGGGGACGACAACAATGAGCAGTTCTTC
CSVYPAGDDNNEQFF
>TRBJ2-7|-|TRBV5-1|-
TGCGCCAGCAGCAGTGGGCCCGCCGCGGGAGAGCAGTACTTC
CASSSGPAAGEQYF